Here is one T cell receptor (beta chain) with its context. Its specificity is unknown. TCRdb's table, derived via immunoSEQ multiplex PCR, lists solely in-frame clones and lacks some. This repertoire shows about 20,000 clones, around 82% found once; its top ten account for 35% to 50%. The CDR3 consists of 15 residues. Germline V gene data show CDR1 as SNHLY and CDR2 as FYNNEI. Trimming cost V 10 bases and J 0 bases, with 16 bases left between them. The data were obtained in a study of OX40 agonist ivuxolimab in advanced cancers. The study's findings and limits: CD8+ T cells showed, on average, more clonal expansion than CD4+ cells. There were also nonresponders showing low normalized T-cell clonal expansion.

The sequencing here drew on CD4+ or CD8+ T cells sorted from blood, taken in a trial of the OX40 agonist ivuxolimab. The chain carries TRBV2 and TRBJ1-5, with TRBD1 as a possible D gene (6 bases). This clonotype was sampled from an adult with an advanced solid tumor such as melanoma, head and neck, liver or kidney cancer. The CDR3: CATPVQGISNQPQHF. DNA for the CDR3: TGTGCCACCCCCGTTCAGGGGATTAGCAATCAGCCCCAGCATTTT.